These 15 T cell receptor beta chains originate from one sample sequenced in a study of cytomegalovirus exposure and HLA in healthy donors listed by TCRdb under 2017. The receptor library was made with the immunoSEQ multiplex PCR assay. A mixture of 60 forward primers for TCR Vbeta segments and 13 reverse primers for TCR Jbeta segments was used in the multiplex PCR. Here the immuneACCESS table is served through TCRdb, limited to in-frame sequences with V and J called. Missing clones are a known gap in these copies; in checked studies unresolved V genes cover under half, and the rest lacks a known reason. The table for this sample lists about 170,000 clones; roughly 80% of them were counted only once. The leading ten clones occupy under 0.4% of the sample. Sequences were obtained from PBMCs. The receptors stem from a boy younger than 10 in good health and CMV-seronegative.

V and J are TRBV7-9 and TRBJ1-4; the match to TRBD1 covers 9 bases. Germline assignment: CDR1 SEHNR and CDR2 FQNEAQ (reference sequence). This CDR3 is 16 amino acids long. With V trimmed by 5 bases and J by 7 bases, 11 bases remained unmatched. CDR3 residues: CASSPTGTGNFEKLFF. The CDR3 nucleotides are TGTGCCAGCAGCCCAACCGGGACAGGGAATTTTGAAAAACTGTTTTTT.

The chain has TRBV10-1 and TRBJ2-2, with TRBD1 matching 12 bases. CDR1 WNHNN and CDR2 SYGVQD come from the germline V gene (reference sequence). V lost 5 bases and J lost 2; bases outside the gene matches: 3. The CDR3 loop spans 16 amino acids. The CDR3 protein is CASSTGTGGNTGELFF. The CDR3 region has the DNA TGCGCCAGCAGTACCGGGACAGGGGGCAACACCGGGGAGCTGTTTTTT.

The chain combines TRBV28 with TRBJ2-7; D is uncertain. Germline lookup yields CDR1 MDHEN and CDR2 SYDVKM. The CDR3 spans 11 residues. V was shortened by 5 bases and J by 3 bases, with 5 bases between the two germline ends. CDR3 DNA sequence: TGTGCCAGCAGTCCTAACTACGAGCAGTACTTC. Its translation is CASSPNYEQYF.

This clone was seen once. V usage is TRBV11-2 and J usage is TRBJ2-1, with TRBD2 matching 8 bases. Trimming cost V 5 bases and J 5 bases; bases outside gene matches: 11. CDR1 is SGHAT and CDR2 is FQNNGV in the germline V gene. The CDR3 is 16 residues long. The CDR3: CASSRSGRLAHNEQFF. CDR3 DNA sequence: TGTGCCAGCAGCCGGTCCGGGCGACTAGCGCACAATGAGCAGTTCTTC.

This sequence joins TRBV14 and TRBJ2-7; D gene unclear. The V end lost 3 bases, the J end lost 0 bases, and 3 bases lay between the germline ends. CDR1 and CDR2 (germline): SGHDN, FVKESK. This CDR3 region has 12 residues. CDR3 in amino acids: CASSHSSYEQYF. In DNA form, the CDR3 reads TGTGCCAGCAGCCACAGCTCCTACGAGCAGTACTTC.

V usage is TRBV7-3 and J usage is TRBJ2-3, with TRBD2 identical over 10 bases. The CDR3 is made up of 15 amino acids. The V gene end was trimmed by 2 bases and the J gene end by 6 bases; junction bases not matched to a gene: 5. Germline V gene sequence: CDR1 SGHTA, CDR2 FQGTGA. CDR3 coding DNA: TGTGCCAGCAGCTTATCCCTAGCGGGAGCTGATACGCAGTATTTT. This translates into CASSLSLAGADTQYF.

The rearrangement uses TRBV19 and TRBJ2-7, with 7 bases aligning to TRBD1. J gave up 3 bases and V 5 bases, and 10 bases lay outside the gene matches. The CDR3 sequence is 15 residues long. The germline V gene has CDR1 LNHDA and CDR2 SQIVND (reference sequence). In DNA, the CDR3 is TGTGCCAGTAGTCAGCGACAGGGTGGGGACTACGAGCAGTACTTC. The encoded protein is CASSQRQGGDYEQYF.

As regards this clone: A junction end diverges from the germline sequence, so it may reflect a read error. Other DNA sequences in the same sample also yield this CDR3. CDR3 sequence: CASLGVYSYEQYF. As DNA, the CDR3 is TGTGCCAGCTTAGGGGTGTACTCCTACGAACAGTACTTC. The V call is TRBV25-1, the J call TRBJ2-7; perhaps TRBD1 as D (5 bases). Per germline, CDR1 MGHDK and CDR2 SYGVNS. The CDR3 has 13 residues.

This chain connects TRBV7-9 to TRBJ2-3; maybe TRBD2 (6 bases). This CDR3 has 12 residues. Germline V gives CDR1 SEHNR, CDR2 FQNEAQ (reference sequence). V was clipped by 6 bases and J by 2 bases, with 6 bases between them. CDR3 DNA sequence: TGTGCCAGCAGGGGACTCACAGATACGCAGTATTTT. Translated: CASRGLTDTQYF.

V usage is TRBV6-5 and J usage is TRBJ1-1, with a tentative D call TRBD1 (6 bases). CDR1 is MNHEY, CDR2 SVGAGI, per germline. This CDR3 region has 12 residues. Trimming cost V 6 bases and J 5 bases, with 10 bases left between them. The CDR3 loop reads CASRSQGTEAFF. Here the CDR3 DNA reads TGTGCCAGCAGGTCGCAGGGGACTGAAGCTTTCTTT.

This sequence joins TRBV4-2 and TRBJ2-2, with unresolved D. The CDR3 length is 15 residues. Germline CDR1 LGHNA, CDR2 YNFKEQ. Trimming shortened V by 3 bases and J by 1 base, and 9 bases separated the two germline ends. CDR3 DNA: TGTGCCAGCAGCCACAGAACAGAGAACACCGGGGAGCTGTTTTTT. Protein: CASSHRTENTGELFF.

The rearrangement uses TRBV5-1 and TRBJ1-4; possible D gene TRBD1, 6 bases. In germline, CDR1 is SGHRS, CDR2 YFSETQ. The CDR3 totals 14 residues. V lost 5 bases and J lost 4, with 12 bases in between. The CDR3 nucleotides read TGCGCCAGCAGTTGGCAGGGGAATAATGAAAAACTGTTTTTT. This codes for CASSWQGNNEKLFF.

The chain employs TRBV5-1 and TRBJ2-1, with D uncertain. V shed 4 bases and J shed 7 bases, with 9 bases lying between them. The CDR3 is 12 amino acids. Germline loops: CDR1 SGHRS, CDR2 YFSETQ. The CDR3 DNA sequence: TGCGCCAGCAGCCCCGGTGCGAATGAGCAGTTCTTC. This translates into CASSPGANEQFF.

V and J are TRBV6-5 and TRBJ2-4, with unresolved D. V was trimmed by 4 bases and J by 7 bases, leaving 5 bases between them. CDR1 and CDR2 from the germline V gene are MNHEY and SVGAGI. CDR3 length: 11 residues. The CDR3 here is CASSSMNIQYF. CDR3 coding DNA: TGTGCCAGCAGTTCCATGAACATTCAGTACTTC.

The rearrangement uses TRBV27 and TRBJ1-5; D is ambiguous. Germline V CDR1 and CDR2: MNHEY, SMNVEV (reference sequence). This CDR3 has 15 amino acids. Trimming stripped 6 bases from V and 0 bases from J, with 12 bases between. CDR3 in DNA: TGTGCCAGCAGCCCAATCCCGGGTAGCAATCAGCCCCAGCATTTT. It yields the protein CASSPIPGSNQPQHF.